A single sample is the source of the 10 T cell receptor beta chains below, sequenced in a study of Ad26.COV2.S vaccination and SARS-CoV-2 variants. Data came from immunoSEQ multiplex PCR; TCRdb stores just in-frame clones and leaves some out. The sample has about 350,000 clones, approximately 86% seen once. The treatment here: about 20 received Ad26.COV2.S at low or high dose, single or two shots; about five received placebo; per-sample allocation not given. Vaccine and placebo recipients were sampled on day 63 after the first injection. The sample here was peripheral blood, taken in a trial of Ad26.COV2.S vaccine versus placebo. These receptors were obtained from a person aged 18-60 years who received the Ad26.COV2.S COVID-19 vaccine or a placebo.

A single count supports this clone. V gene TRBV28 combines with J gene TRBJ1-4; unclear D gene. Germline V lookup: CDR1 MDHEN, CDR2 SYDVKM. The CDR3 extends over 14 amino acids. The V gene lost 3 bases and the J gene lost 6 bases, with 11 bases spanning the gap. CDR3 loop: CASSFLRRHEKLFF. The DNA for the CDR3 is TGTGCCAGCAGTTTCCTAAGGCGGCATGAAAAACTGTTTTTT.

The J gene is TRBJ2-2, the V gene TRBV3-1 (or the pseudogene TRBV3-2), with TRBD2 matching 10 bases. The J segment lost 7 bases and the V segment lost 1 base, leaving 12 bases of the junction unmatched. This CDR3 contains 18 residues. CDR1 and CDR2 (germline): LGHDT, YNNKEL (reference sequence). DNA for the CDR3: TGTGCCAGCAGCCAAGCTCCCACTAGCGGGAACGAAGACGGGGAGCTGTTTTTT. It encodes CASSQAPTSGNEDGELFF.

The chain is built from TRBV30 and TRBJ1-2; a weak D match, TRBD1 (5 bases). V was cut by 2 bases and J by 3 bases, with 10 bases left in between. Germline V CDR1 and CDR2: GTSNPN, SVGIG (reference sequence). CDR3 size: 13 residues. As DNA, the CDR3 is TGTGCCTGGAGTTTGGGGCTCTACTATGGCTACACCTTC. It is translated as CAWSLGLYYGYTF.

V and J are TRBV9 and TRBJ2-7; D unresolved. Germline lookup yields CDR1 SGDLS and CDR2 YYNGEE. The CDR3 loop spans 13 amino acids. V was shortened by 4 bases and J by 1 base, with 9 bases between the two germline ends. The CDR3 region is CASSLGRSYEQYF. The CDR3 DNA reads as TGTGCCAGCAGCCTAGGACGGTCCTACGAGCAGTACTTC.

The chain uses TRBV29-1 and TRBJ2-6; 10 bases map to TRBD1. Germline V CDR1 and CDR2: SQVTM, ANQGSEA. CDR3 size: 16 residues. With V trimmed by 7 bases and J by 2 bases, 8 bases remained unmatched. The CDR3 loop is CSASLGTGAGANVLTF. For the CDR3, the DNA is TGCAGCGCCAGCCTGGGGACAGGGGCTGGGGCCAACGTCCTGACTTTC.

This clone was picked up one time. The rearrangement links TRBV6-2 or TRBV6-3 to TRBJ2-3, with D tentatively TRBD2 (6 bases). The CDR3 runs to 14 residues. The V end was cut by 6 bases, the J end by 2 bases, with 12 bases between. In germline, CDR1 is MNHEY, CDR2 SVGEGT. CDR3 loop: CASSQASATDTQYF. CDR3 coding DNA: TGTGCCAGCAGCCAGGCTAGCGCCACAGATACGCAGTATTTT.

This sequence joins TRBV10-3 and TRBJ2-1; D remains unclear. Trimming cost V 0 bases and J 0 bases, with 9 bases left between them. Germline lookup yields CDR1 ENHRY and CDR2 SYGVKD. CDR3 size: 16 residues. CDR3 loop: CAISESPRASYNEQFF. CDR3 coding DNA: TGTGCCATCAGTGAGTCCCCACGGGCCTCCTACAATGAGCAGTTCTTC.

This clone appeared once. The chain couples TRBV7-3 to TRBJ2-1; D not resolved. Germline values: CDR1 SGHTA, CDR2 FQGTGA. V dropped 5 bases and J dropped 5 bases, with 10 bases sitting between them. The CDR3 spans 13 residues. CDR3 region: CASSRLYDNEQFF. Here the CDR3 DNA reads TGTGCCAGCAGCCGGCTCTATGACAATGAGCAGTTCTTC.

The count of this clone is one. The V gene is TRBV5-6, the J gene TRBJ1-6; 9 nucleotides line up with TRBD1. This CDR3 has 15 residues. V shed 3 bases and J 12 bases; nucleotides not matched to a gene: 10. Germline V gene lookup returns CDR1 SGHDT and CDR2 YYEEEE. The CDR3 DNA is TGTGCCAGCAGCTATGGGACAGGGAGACGAGGACCCCTCCACTTT. The encoded protein is CASSYGTGRRGPLHF.

This chain links TRBV5-1 with TRBJ2-2; D unclear. Trimming pared 1 base from V and 2 bases from J, leaving 6 bases between. This CDR3 comprises 14 residues. Germline loops: CDR1 SGHRS, CDR2 YFSETQ. The DNA for the CDR3 is TGCGCCAGCAGCTTGAACGTAAACACCGGGGAGCTGTTTTTT. Its translation: CASSLNVNTGELFF.